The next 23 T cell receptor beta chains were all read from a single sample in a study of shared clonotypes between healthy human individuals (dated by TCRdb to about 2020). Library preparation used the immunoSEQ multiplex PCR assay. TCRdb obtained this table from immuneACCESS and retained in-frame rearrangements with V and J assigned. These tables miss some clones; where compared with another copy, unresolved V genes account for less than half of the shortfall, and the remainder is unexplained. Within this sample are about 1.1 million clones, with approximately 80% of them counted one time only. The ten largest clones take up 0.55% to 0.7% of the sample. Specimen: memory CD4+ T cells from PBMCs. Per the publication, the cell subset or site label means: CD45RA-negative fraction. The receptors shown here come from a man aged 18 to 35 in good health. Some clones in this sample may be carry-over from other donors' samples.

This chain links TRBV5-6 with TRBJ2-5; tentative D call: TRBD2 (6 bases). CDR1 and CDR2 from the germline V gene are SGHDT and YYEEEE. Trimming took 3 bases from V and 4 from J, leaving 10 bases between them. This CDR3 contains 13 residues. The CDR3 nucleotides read TGTGCCAGCAGCTCCGGGACTCTAGAGACCCAGTACTTC. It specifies CASSSGTLETQYF.

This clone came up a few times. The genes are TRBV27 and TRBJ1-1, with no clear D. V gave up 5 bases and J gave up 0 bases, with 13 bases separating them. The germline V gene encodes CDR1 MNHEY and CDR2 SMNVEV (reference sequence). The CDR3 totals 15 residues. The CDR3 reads CASSPGRYMNTEAFF. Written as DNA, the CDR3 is TGTGCCAGCAGTCCAGGCCGGTACATGAACACTGAAGCTTTCTTT.

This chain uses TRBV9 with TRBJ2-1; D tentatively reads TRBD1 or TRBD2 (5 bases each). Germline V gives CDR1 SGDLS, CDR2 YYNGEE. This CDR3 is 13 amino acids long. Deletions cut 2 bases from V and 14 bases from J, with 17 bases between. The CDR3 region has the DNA TGTGCCAGCAGCGTCCAGTTAGGGACCGACGAGTTCTTC. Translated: CASSVQLGTDEFF. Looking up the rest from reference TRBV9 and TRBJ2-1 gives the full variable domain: DSGVTQTPKHLITATGQRVTLRCSPRSGDLSVYWYQQSLDQGLQFLIQYYNGEERAKGNILERFSAQQFPDLHSELNLSSLELGDSALYFCASSVQLGTDEFFGPGTRLTVL.

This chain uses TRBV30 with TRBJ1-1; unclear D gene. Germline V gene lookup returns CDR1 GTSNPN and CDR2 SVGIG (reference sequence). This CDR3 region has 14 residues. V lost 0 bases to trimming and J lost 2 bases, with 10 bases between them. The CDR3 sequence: CAWSVFWINTEAFF. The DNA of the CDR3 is TGTGCCTGGAGTGTATTTTGGATAAACACTGAAGCTTTCTTT.

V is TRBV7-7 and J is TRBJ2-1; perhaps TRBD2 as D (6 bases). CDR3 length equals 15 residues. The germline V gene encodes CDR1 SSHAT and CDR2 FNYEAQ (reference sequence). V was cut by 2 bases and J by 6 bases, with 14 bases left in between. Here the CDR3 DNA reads TGTGCCAGCAGCTTACATGGCGGGGCCGCCAATGAGCAGTTCTTC. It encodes CASSLHGGAANEQFF.

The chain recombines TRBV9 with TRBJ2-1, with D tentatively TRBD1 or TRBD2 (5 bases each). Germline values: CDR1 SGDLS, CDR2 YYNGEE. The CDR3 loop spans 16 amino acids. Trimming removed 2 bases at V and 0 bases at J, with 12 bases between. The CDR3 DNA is TGTGCCAGCAGCGTGGGGGTCAGCAGCTCCTACAATGAGCAGTTCTTC. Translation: CASSVGVSSSYNEQFF.

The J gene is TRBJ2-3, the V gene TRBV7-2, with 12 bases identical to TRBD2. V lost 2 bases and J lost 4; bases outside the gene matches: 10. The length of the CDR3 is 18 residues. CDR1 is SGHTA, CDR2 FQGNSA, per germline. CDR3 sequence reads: CASSLRLAGGWESDTQYF. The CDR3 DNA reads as TGTGCCAGCAGCTTACGGCTAGCGGGAGGGTGGGAGTCAGATACGCAGTATTTT.

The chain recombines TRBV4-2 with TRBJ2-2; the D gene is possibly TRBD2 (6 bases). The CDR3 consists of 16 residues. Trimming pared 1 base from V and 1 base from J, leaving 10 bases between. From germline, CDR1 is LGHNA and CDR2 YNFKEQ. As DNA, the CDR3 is TGTGCCAGCAGCCAAGTTACGGGGGTGAACACCGGGGAGCTGTTTTTT. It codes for CASSQVTGVNTGELFF.

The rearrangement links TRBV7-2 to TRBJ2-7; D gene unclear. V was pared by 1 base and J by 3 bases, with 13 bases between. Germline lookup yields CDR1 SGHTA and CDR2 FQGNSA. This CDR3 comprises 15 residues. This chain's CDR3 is CASSLGTAISYEQYF. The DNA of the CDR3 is TGTGCCAGCAGCTTAGGAACAGCGATCAGCTACGAGCAGTACTTC.

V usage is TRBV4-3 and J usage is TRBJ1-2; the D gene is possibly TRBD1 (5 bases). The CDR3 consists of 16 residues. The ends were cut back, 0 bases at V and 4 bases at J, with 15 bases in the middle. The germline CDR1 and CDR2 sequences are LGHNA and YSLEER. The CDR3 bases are TGCGCCAGCAGCCAAGATCGGGCCAGGGCGGGCTATGGCTACACCTTC. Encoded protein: CASSQDRARAGYGYTF.

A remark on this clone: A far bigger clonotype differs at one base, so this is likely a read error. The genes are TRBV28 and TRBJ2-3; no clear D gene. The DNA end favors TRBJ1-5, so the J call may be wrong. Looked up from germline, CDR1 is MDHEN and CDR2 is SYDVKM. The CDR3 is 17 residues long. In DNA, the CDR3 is TGTGCCAGCAGTTTCCTTGGACTAGCGGCTAGCACAGATACGCAGCATTTT. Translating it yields CASSFLGLAASTDTQHF.

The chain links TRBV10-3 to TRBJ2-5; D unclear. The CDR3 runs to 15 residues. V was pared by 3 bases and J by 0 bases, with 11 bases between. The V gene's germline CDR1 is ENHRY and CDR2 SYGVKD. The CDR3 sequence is CAISDSVGNQETQYF. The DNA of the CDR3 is TGTGCCATCAGTGACTCTGTGGGGAACCAAGAGACCCAGTACTTC.

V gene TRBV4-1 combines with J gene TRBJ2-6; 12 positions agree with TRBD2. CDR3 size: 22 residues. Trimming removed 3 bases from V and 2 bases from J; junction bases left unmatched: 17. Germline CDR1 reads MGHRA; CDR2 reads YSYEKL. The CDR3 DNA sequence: TGCGCCAGCAGCCACCCCGGAAGTTGGCTGACTAGCGGGAGAGCTGGGGCCAACGTCCTGACTTTC. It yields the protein CASSHPGSWLTSGRAGANVLTF.

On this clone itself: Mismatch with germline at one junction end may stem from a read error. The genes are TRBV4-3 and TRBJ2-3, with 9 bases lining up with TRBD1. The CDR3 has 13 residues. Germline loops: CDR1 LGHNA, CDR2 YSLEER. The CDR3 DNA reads TGCGCCAGCAGCTTGCCGGGACAGGGTAGATTGGATTTT. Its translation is CASSLPGQGRLDF.

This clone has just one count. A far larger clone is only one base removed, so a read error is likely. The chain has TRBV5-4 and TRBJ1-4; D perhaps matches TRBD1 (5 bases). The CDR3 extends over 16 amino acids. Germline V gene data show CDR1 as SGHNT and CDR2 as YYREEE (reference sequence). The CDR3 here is CASGLGQGYANEKLFF. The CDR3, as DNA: TGTGCCAGCGGCTTGGGTCAGGGTTATGCTAATGAAAAACTGTTTTTT.

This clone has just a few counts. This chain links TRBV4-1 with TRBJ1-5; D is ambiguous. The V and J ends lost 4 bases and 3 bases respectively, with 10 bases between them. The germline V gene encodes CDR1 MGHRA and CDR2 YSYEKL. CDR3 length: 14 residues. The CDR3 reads CASSLDMYNQPQHF. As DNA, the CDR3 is TGCGCCAGCAGCCTTGACATGTACAATCAGCCCCAGCATTTT.

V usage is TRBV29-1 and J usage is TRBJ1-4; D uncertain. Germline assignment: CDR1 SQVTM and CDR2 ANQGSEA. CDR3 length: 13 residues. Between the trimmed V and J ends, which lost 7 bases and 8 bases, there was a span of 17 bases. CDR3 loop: CSGGAMENEKLFF. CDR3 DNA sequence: TGCAGCGGCGGAGCGATGGAAAACGAAAAACTGTTTTTT. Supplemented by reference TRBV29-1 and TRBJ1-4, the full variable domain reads SAVISQKPSRDICQRGTSLTIQCQVDSQVTMMFWYRQQPGQSLTLIATANQGSEATYESGFVIDKFPISRPNLTFSTLTVSNMSPEDSSIYLCSGGAMENEKLFFGSGTQLSVL.

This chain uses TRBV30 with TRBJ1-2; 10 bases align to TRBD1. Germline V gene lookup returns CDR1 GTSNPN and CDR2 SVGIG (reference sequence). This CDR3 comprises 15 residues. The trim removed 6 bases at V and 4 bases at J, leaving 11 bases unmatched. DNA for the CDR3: TGTGCCTGTGATAGTCCGGGACAGGGGACCTATGGCTACACCTTC. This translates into CACDSPGQGTYGYTF.

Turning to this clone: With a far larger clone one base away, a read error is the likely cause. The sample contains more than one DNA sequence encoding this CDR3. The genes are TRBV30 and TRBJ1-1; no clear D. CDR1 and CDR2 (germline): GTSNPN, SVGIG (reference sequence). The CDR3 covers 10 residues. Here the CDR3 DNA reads TGTGCCTGGAGTAACACTGAAGCCTTCTTT. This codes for CAWSNTEAFF.

This CDR3 is CASSYSGAPNEKLFF. Here the CDR3 DNA reads TGTGCCAGCAGTTACTCGGGGGCCCCTAATGAAAAACTGTTTTTT. This chain links TRBV6-6 with TRBJ1-4, with D possibly TRBD1 on 6 matching bases. This CDR3 comprises 15 residues. The V gene lost 0 bases and the J gene lost 3 bases, with 8 bases spanning the gap. The germline gives CDR1 MNHNY, CDR2 SVGAGI (reference sequence).

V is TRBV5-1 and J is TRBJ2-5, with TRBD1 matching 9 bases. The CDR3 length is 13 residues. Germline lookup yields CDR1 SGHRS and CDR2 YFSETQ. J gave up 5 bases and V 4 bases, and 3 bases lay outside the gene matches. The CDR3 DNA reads TGCGCCAGCAGCATAGGGACAGGGGAGACCCAGTACTTC. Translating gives CASSIGTGETQYF.

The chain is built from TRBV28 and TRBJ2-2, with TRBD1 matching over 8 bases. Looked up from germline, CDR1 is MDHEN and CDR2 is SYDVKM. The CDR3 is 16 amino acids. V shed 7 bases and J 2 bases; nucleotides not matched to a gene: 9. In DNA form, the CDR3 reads TGTGCCAGCATTGGGGGGACAGGTCGTAACACCGGGGAGCTGTTTTTT. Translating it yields CASIGGTGRNTGELFF.

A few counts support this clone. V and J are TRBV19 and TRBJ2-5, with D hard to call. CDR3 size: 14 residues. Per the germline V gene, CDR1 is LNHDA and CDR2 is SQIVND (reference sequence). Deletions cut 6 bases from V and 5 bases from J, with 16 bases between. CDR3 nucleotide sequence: TGTGCCAGTAGAGATCAGGCAAGTGGCGAGACCCAGTACTTC. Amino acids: CASRDQASGETQYF.